The source of this T cell receptor beta chain is a study of T cell responses to AZD1222 COVID-19 vaccine. CDR3 length: 15 amino acids. The V gene's germline CDR1 is LNHDA and CDR2 SQIVND (reference sequence). The ends were cut back, 3 bases at V and 5 bases at J, with 16 bases in the middle. Points on this clone: Its antigen is not identified.

Repertoires were generated with immunoSEQ multiplex PCR, while TCRdb's copy carries only in-frame clones and drops some. Of approximately 200,000 clones in the sample, about nine tenths were seen once. Regarding the study as a whole: Spike-specific TCRs gained breadth and depth after people received two AZD1222 doses. Repertoires were obtained solely post-peak T cell response. CD4 TCRs linked to vaccination spanned spike, dominating at 160-218 and 743-854. Mostly white British, mostly female donors; authors suggested clonal diversity may be underestimated.

The sample here was peripheral blood, taken on day 0 of MenACWY control vaccination. The genes are TRBV19 and TRBJ1-2; TRBD1 might be the D (5 bases). This TCR was sampled from an adult in good health. DNA of the CDR3: TGTGCCAGTAGTATTTCGGGGCAGGTTCAATATGGCTACACCTTC. Amino acids: CASSISGQVQYGYTF.